This entry is about one T cell receptor (beta chain). This sample is part of a study of Tregs in tolerant kidney transplant recipients. The V and J ends lost 5 bases and 5 bases respectively, with 15 bases between them. The CDR3 has 14 residues. Germline CDR1 is SGHVS and CDR2 is FNYEAQ. The table came from immunoSEQ multiplex PCR; TCRdb's copy has only in-frame clones and leaves some out. The table lists tens of thousands of clones, approximately 90% of them singletons. This specimen consisted of Tregs from blood, obtained before the transplant. The V gene is TRBV7-6, the J gene TRBJ2-5; D perhaps matches TRBD1 (6 bases). The sequence came from a human donor who received a combined kidney and bone marrow transplant. Here the CDR3 reads CASSVRGGEETQYF. In nucleotides, the CDR3 is TGTGCCAGCAGCGTCAGAGGGGGTGAGGAGACCCAGTACTTC.